What follows is one T cell receptor beta chain and its context. These data originate in a study of blood T cell repertoires in COVID-19. Study details: Sources were T cells, B-cell-depleted T cells, or PBMCs; the material itself was cDNA or gDNA.

Germline-derived CDR1 and CDR2 are SGHRS and YFSETQ. The CDR3 spans 17 residues. Trimming stripped 5 bases from V and 0 bases from J, with 18 bases between. Under the authors' procedure: Reference gene primer amplification gave estimated nucleated cell counts. Generated by immunoSEQ multiplex PCR, the TCRdb table keeps only in-frame clones and is missing some. Clone size and V and J calls were adopted from that table, with D and trimming inferred from the DNA. The table includes 300,000 to 350,000 clones, approximately 90% detected once. V and J are TRBV5-1 and TRBJ1-5; no clear D. The sequence was obtained from a young man with COVID-19, enrolled during active disease. The specimen was peripheral blood. CDR3 residues: CASSPEGVYFSNQPQHF. DNA of the CDR3: TGCGCCAGCAGTCCAGAGGGTGTATATTTTAGCAATCAGCCCCAGCATTTT.